The rows below give T cell receptor beta chains drawn from one sample of a study of T cells in Graves' hyperthyroidism and ophthalmopathy. TCRdb re-called the multiplex PCR reads with MiXCR, one entry per CDR3 protein. The sample has hundreds of thousands of distinct CDR3 sequences, 14% seen once. Sequencing input: blood. Receptor source: a woman between 18 and 29 years old with Graves' hyperthyroidism. The CDR3 runs from the conserved cysteine through the conserved F or W.

TRBJ2-7 TRBV30 13 CAWSVGWEGEQYF
TRBJ1-2 TRBV29-1 13 CSVTDRAVYGYTF
TRBJ2-7 TRBV28 14 CASLRLAGTYEQYF
TRBJ2-7 TRBV28 11 CASGLTREQYF
TRBJ2-1 TRBV12-3/TRBV12-4 17 CASSLAERWLAAPEQFF
TRBJ1-2 TRBV27 13 CASSFRGNYGYTF
TRBJ1-3 TRBV28 15 CASSFTGFSGNTIYF
TRBJ2-1 TRBV20-1 14 CSASRTGLYNEQFF
TRBJ2-1 TRBV28 14 CAGASTSSYNEQFF
TRBJ2-2 TRBV2 15 CASKGQGAPLGELFF
TRBJ2-1 TRBV5-1 15 CASSVTGTGFDEQFF
TRBJ2-5 TRBV7-9 14 CASSRPLRQETQYF
TRBJ2-3 TRBV7-8 15 CASTVELGSTDTQYF
TRBJ1-1 TRBV27 17 CASSLWALSSRITEAFF
TRBJ1-5 TRBV4-1 15 CASSQDWGLGQPQHF
TRBJ2-1 TRBV5-4 13 CASSSYGSNEQFF
TRBJ2-2 TRBV3-1 15 CASSQEVARAGELFF
TRBJ1-2 TRBV20-1 14 CSPKITGTGYGYTF
TRBJ2-1 TRBV20-1 12 CSALRGGNEQFF
TRBJ2-7 TRBV2 16 CASNWAGQGASYEQYF
TRBJ2-3 TRBV13 15 CASSPSGRGQDTQYF
TRBJ2-7 TRBV19 17 CASSMRASGRSSYEQYF
TRBJ2-1 TRBV12-5 17 CAASQRASGPFQNEQFF
TRBJ2-1 TRBV12-3/TRBV12-4 12 CASSHGSNEQFF
TRBJ2-7 TRBV20-1 13 CSAETGASYEQYF
TRBJ2-7 TRBV4-3 17 CASSQAKGTGYTYEQYF
TRBJ2-2 TRBV10-3 18 CAISESVVAGGPTGELFF
TRBJ1-1 TRBV4-2 15 CASSQGNGENTEAFF
TRBJ2-2 TRBV18 14 CASSTVHHTGELFF
TRBJ2-2 TRBV29-1 15 CSVEIGDRNTGELFF
TRBJ2-5 TRBV19 17 CASSTGLAGEAAETQYF
TRBJ2-5 TRBV27 13 CASRKLGQETQYF